This entry describes one T cell receptor (beta chain). Its antigen is as yet unknown. Participants had chemo-refractory metastatic non-small-cell lung cancer and were treated with focal radiation plus ipilimumab CTLA-4 blockade. TCRdb keeps only in-frame clones here, not all; method: immunoSEQ multiplex PCR. The sample carries about 90,000 clones, over 75% recorded once. This entry comes from a study of radiotherapy plus CTLA-4 blockade in lung cancer. Study-level findings and limits: Reported findings show early blood T cell clone dynamics, with interferon-beta, best predicted response.

Trimming removed 4 bases from V and 6 bases from J, with 10 bases in between. Germline values: CDR1 SGHNT, CDR2 YYREEE (reference sequence). The CDR3 is 13 residues long. The receptor's source is a human donor with non-small cell lung cancer that progressed on radiotherapy plus ipilimumab. This chain joins TRBV5-4 and TRBJ2-2; D is unclear. The source material was peripheral blood, sampled from a patient treated with radiotherapy plus ipilimumab. The CDR3 spells CASSQVEAGELFF. The CDR3 DNA sequence: TGTGCCAGCAGCCAAGTCGAAGCCGGGGAGCTGTTTTTT.